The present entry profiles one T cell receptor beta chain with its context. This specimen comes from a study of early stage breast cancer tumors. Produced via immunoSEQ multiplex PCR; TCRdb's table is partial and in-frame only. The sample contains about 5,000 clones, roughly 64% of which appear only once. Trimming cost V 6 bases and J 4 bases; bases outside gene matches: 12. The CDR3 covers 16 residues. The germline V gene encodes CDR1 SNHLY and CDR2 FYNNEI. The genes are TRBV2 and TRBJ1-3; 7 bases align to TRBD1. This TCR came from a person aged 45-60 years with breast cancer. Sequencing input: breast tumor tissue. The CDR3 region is CASSSSGGSTGNTIYF. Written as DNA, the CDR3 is TGTGCCAGCAGCTCATCAGGGGGTTCTACCGGAAACACCATATATTTT.